The entry below describes one T cell receptor beta chain. As yet, its antigen is unknown. In the naive CD8 group, cells lacked CD45RO and were positively selected for CCR7, so terminally differentiated effector memory CD45RA+ cells were left out. This sample was included in a study of shared clonotypes between healthy human individuals. Overall study: Three CD4 naive, three CD4 memory, two CD8 naive and one CD8 memory plate were used per donor. Findings of the study overall: Clonotype sharing across four donors was observed for 4% to 6.5% of naive CD4 clonotypes.

On sorted subsets, replicate PCRs used roughly 190 ng DNA, or tens of thousands of T cell genomes. TCRdb keeps only in-frame clones here, not all; method: immunoSEQ multiplex PCR. The sample has more than 2 million clones, around 93% seen once. Trimming took 5 bases from V and 1 from J, leaving 21 bases between them. Germline values: CDR1 LGHNA, CDR2 YNFKEQ. CDR3 length: 17 amino acids. The rearrangement links TRBV4-2 to TRBJ2-7; D is possibly TRBD2 (6 bases). Material for sequencing was naive CD8+ T cells from PBMCs. The clonotype originates from a man younger than 30 in good health. Some clones in this sample may be carry-over from other donors' samples. CDR3: CASSARGVGTGSYEQYF. CDR3 coding DNA: TGTGCCAGCAGCGCAAGGGGTGTCGGGACTGGATCCTACGAGCAGTACTTC.